A selection of T cell receptor beta chains follows, all from one sample in a study of regulatory T cells in long-lasting Graves disease. MiXCR, applied by TCRdb to the multiplex PCR reads, yields one record per CDR3 protein. The sample comprises more than 300,000 distinct CDR3 sequences, 23% of which are singletons, and about 27% rests with the top ten. This specimen was peripheral blood mononuclear cells (PBMCs), taken when the disease was refractory, from a patient treated with antithyroid drugs. The origin of the receptors is a woman between 40 and 55 years old with Graves disease. The CDR3 runs from the conserved cysteine through the conserved F or W. D genes are given only for firm matches. Where a row states a size, it is once, few, many or the class of an expanded clone; other rows omit it.

clone_size j_call d_call v_call cdr3_nt cdr3_aa
NA TRBJ2-7 NA TRBV20-1 TGCAGTGCTCCAGGGGCGTTCAACTACGAGCAGTACTTC CSAPGAFNYEQYF
many TRBJ1-5 NA TRBV28 TGTGCCAGCGCAGGACAGCTCACGGGGAATCAGCCCCAGCATTTT CASAGQLTGNQPQHF
many TRBJ2-5 TRBD1 TRBV28 TGTGCCAGCTGGACAGGAGAGACCCAGTACTTC CASWTGETQYF
NA TRBJ1-4 NA TRBV18 TGTGCCAGCTCACCAGCGAGGGATGAAAAACTGTTTTTT CASSPARDEKLFF
many TRBJ1-5 NA TRBV28 TGTGCCAGCATGGGACTCTATAGCAATCAGCCCCAGCATTTT CASMGLYSNQPQHF
few TRBJ2-7 TRBD2 TRBV19 TGTGCCAGTAGTACCGGAACGGTAGCGGGAGGTGGCGAGCAGTACTTC CASSTGTVAGGGEQYF
NA TRBJ2-7 TRBD2 TRBV7-8 TGTGCCAGCAGCTCCCGTTGGGCGGGAGCGCACGAGCAGTACTTC CASSSRWAGAHEQYF
few TRBJ1-2 TRBD1 TRBV28 TGTGCCAGCAGACCCGGGACAGTACCATATGGTGATGGCTACACCTTC CASRPGTVPYGDGYTF
many TRBJ1-2 NA TRBV11-2 TGTGCCAGCAGCCGGCGGCGGGGGGGGCGCGGTAATTCTGGCTACACCTTC CASSRRRGGRGNSGYTF
NA TRBJ1-3 NA TRBV5-1 TGCGCCAGCAGCGGACAGCCATCGAGGGATGGAAACACCATATATTTT CASSGQPSRDGNTIYF
NA TRBJ1-3 NA TRBV20-1 TGCAGTGCTATCCCTTACGGGGCTGGAAACACCATATATTTT CSAIPYGAGNTIYF
many TRBJ1-1 NA TRBV11-2 TGTGCCAGCAGCAGCCAGAGGGACACTGAAGCTTTCTTT CASSSQRDTEAFF
NA TRBJ1-1 NA TRBV6-1 TGTGCCAGCAGTCGGGGTCTCCTGAACACTGAAGCTTTCTTT CASSRGLLNTEAFF
NA TRBJ2-7 TRBD2 TRBV2 TGTGCCAGCAGAGGGACTAGCTGGGTCTACGAGCAGTACTTC CASRGTSWVYEQYF